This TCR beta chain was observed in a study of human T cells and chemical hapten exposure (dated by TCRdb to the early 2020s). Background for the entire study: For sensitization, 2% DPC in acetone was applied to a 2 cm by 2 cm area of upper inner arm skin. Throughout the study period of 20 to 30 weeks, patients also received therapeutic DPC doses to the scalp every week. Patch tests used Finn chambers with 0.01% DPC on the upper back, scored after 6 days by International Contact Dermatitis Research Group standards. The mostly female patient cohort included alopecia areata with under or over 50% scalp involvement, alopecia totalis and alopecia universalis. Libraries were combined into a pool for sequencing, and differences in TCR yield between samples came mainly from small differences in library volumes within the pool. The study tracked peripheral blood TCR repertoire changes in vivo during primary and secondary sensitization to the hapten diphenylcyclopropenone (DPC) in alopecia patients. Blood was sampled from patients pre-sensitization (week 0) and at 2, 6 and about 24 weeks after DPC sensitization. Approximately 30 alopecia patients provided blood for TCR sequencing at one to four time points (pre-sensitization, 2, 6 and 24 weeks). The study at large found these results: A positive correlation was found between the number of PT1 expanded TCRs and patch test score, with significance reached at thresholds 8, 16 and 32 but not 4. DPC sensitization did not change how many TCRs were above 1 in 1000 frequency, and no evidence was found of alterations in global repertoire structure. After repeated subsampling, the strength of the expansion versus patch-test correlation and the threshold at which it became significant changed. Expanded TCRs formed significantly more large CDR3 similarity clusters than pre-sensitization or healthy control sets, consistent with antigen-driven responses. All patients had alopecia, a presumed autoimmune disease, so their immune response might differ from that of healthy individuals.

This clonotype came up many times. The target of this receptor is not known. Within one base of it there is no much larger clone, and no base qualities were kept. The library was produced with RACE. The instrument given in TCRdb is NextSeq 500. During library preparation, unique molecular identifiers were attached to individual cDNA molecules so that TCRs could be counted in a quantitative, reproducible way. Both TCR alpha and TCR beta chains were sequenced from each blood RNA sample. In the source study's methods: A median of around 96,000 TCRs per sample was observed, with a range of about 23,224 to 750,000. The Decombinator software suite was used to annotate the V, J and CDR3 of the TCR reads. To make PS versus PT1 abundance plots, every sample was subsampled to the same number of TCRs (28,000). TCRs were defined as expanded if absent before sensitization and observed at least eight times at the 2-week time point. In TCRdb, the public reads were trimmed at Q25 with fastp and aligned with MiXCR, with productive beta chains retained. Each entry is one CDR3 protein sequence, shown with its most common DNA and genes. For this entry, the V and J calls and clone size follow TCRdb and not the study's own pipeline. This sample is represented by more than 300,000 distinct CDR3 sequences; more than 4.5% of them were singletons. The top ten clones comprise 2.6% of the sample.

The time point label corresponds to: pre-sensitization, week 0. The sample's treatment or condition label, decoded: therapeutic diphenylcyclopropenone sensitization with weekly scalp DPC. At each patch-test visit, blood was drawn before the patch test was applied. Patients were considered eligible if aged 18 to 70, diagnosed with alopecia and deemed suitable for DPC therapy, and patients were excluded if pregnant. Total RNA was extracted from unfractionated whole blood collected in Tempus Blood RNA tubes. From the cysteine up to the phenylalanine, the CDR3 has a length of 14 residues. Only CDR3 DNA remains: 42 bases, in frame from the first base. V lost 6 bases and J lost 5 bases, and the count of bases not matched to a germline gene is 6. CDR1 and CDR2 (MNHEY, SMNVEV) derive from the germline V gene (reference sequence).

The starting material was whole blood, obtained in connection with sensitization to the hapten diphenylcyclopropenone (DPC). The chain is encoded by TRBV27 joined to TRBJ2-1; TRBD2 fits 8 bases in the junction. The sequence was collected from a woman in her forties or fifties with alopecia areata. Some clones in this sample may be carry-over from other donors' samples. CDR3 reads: CASSPGGPNNEQFF. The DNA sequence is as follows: TGTGCCAGCAGCCCGGGAGGGCCTAACAATGAGCAGTTCTTC.